Here is one TCR beta chain with its context. It has no known antigen specificity. One base away there is no much larger clone; base qualities are not given. This entry is derived from a study of cytomegalovirus exposure and HLA in healthy donors (dated 2017 in TCRdb). Broadly, across the study: According to an earlier analysis of 587 of the donors, about 180 million T cells yielded roughly 100 million unique TCR beta sequences and about 300 Gb of sequence data. An early release that covered roughly 600 HLA-typed donors contained approximately 300 gigabases of sequencing data and roughly 84 million unique TCR sequences. The genetic ancestry cluster associated with self-reported Caucasian donors included 81% of the roughly 380 genotyped donors. The study aimed to test whether signatures of past pathogen exposure could be identified by cataloging public T cell receptors. The study profiled the T cell repertoires of hundreds of subjects by immunosequencing and related them to cytomegalovirus serostatus. Along with the roughly 710-subject first cohort, a separate validation cohort of 120 different subjects was used. To predict cytomegalovirus infection status, the study combined high-throughput TCR immunosequencing, statistical association of individual TCRs with disease status, and machine learning. A later analysis re-analyzed previously published TCR beta repertoires from 650 to 800 donors and added high-resolution HLA genotyping to study TCR occurrence patterns. The later analysis used no new phenotypic data to find candidate immune exposures, relying instead on TCR beta sequences and their occurrence across donors. An earlier analysis of 587 of the donors used high-throughput TCR beta sequencing to judge whether each TCR beta V gene segment behaved as functional or pseudogenic. Donor age, sex, ethnicity and CMV serostatus were compiled together with the repertoire data. A later genetic analysis took genome-wide SNP genotypes for about 55% of the 666 donors and used that subset as a discovery cohort. All discovery cohort repertoires had been generated on a single sequencing platform. Both class I and class II loci were covered by HLA typing, at four-digit resolution. Typing coverage differed by locus: A, B, C, DRB1 and DQB1 were typed in about 620-640 donors, DQA1 in 500 to 550, DPA1 in 600 to 610, and DPB1 in around 490. A handful of DR-DQ haplotypes were handled as single units for association and clustering because linkage in the cohort was strong. On average, about 200,000 unique TCR beta nucleotide sequences were sequenced per donor among fewer than 500 genotyped donors of the cohort, with 15% to 20% of those sequences being non-productive. Study-wide findings and limitations: According to a later genetic analysis, donors in an Asian-associated ancestry cluster had fewer N-insertions in productive TCRs than the roughly 700-donor mean. For the cohort, immune exposure information was limited to CMV serostatus. The study listed 164 TCR beta chains as associated with cytomegalovirus. HLA typing was unavailable for some donors at each locus, so association tests used only the typed subset. Roughly uniform sequencing depth across donors was assumed in presence/absence analyses, although this assumption may not hold. Several of the top co-occurrence clusters appeared to be linked to parvovirus B19, influenza, CMV and Epstein-Barr virus, according to a later analysis. Because the 87-base-pair reads could not distinguish some IMGT-functional V segments, including TRBV6-2 and TRBV6-3, those segments were excluded. A group of highly shared sequence variants was considered likely to be a technical artifact of the sequencing pipeline. A further reported finding was that TCR beta sequences accurately predicted the HLA-A and HLA-B alleles for most subjects in the first cohort. In both the original and validation cohorts, the classifier was reported to diagnose cytomegalovirus status with high specificity and sensitivity. According to a later analysis, TCR association rates differed among HLA loci, with DRB1 alleles showing the most associated TCRs and HLA-C alleles showing the fewest. Strong co-occurrence of HLA alleles, especially DR and DQ, made assigning TCR associations to individual alleles difficult. Fewer than 20 rarely observed V segments, including chromosome 9 orphons, were excluded from the earlier analysis of approximately 500 of the donors because counts were too low. In an earlier analysis of some 500 of the donors, most TCR beta V segments appeared in productive rearrangements about 90% or about 30% of the time, broadly matching IMGT annotations. While some public TCRs were present in many individuals, most TCR sequences turned up only very rarely across donors. A later analysis associated approximately 17,000 TCR beta sequences with specific HLA alleles at a false discovery rate of 0.05. A later genetic analysis associated a missense DCLRE1C variant with V-gene and J-gene trimming of TCR beta chains, and an independent cohort replicated the association. Linkage disequilibrium might explain the correlated functional status among segregating V segments, but an unknown experimental factor could not be ruled out. In vitro tests confirmed that three of the cytomegalovirus-associated TCR beta chains recognize cytomegalovirus antigens. The authors suggested that the approach could potentially be extended to other disease states and immunological phenotypes. According to a later analysis, most CMV-associated TCR beta chains appeared to be HLA-restricted, and the HLA associations seemed to be driven largely by CMV exposure. Compared with equally common non-associated chains, HLA-associated TCR beta chains in a later analysis were more clonally expanded and had lower generation probabilities. Only TCR beta chains were sequenced in this cohort, and the absence of alpha or paired-chain data limited detectable features.

The cohort comprised fewer than 700 healthy bone marrow donors. Cohort members were all nominally healthy when sampled, although unrecorded immune exposures were likely present. The donor was CMV seronegative and was included in the group of several hundred seronegative cohort members. A peripheral blood sample was provided by each donor, and peripheral blood mononuclear cells were used for TCR beta sequencing. The Qiagen DNeasy Blood Extraction Kit was used to extract genomic DNA from the blood cell samples. The library was produced with the immunoSEQ multiplex PCR assay. For the multiplex PCR, a mixture combining 60 forward primers for TCR Vbeta segments and 13 reverse primers for TCR Jbeta segments was used. The CDR3 region of rearranged TCR beta genes was amplified from genomic DNA by a multiplex PCR assay. On the Illumina HiSeq System, the amplified TCR beta libraries were sequenced as 87-base-pair reads. For the original study's pipeline: In a later analysis, 77 million or so unique TCR beta chains were counted across the approximately 620 repertoires, and around 11 million of these chains were shared by at least two donors. Raw reads were error-corrected and collapsed into unique sequences with a nearest-neighbor algorithm that merged closely related sequences to remove PCR and sequencing errors. Alignment of CDR3 sequences to IMGT reference sequences was used to assign V, D and J gene segments. For a sequence to be retained, a match of at least six nucleotides was required to both a V gene segment and a J gene segment. Rearrangements were called productive when the CDR3 lacked stop codons and stayed in frame with V and J; all others were non-productive. Following IMGT convention, CDR3 was defined as the stretch from the second conserved V-encoded cysteine to the conserved J-encoded phenylalanine. In an earlier analysis of more than 550 of the donors, sequences lacking an unambiguous match to a single V gene segment were excluded. In an earlier analysis of several hundred of the donors, a V segment was called functional when productive rearrangements were above 56.7%, and segregating when the standard deviation between donors exceeded 5%. A statistical classification framework was developed to diagnose cytomegalovirus status using the catalog of TCR beta chain sequences. In a later analysis, TCR nucleotide sequences were compared against IMGT/GENE-DB human TR gene sequences so that V and J genes could be assigned. A later analysis assigned CDR3 sequences and most-parsimonious VDJ recombination scenarios with the TCRdist pipeline. A later analysis defined each TCR beta chain by its CDR3 amino acid sequence plus V-gene family, and excluded reads lacking a unique V-gene family. In a later analysis, 450 to 600 highly shared, low-generation-probability nucleotide sequences were removed to address suspected cross-contamination and a sequencing artifact. A later analysis calculated a clonal expansion index for each public chain from normalized within-repertoire ranks of inferred template counts. In a later analysis, generation probabilities were computed using a VDJ recombination model fitted to out-of-frame rearrangements, and the results were checked against IGoR. In a later analysis, TCR-TCR, TCR-HLA and TCR-CMV co-occurrence was scored with hypergeometric tests, and a repertoire-size bias correction was applied to TCR pairs. To estimate false discovery rates, a later analysis permuted the HLA or CMV assignments 20 times. In a later analysis, co-occurring TCRs were grouped using DBSCAN, with TCRdist sequence similarity added in when clustering inside HLA-allele-positive subsets. Co-occurrence clustering excluded repertoires with fewer than 30,000 or more than 120,000 public chains, plus five with anomalous nucleotide sharing. TCRdb took this table from immuneACCESS and kept in-frame rearrangements with V and J called. Such tables lack part of the clones; where checked against another copy, unresolved V genes explain under half of the gap, and the rest is unexplained. The V and J calls and clone size come from that table; D and trimming were worked out from the DNA. The sample table records approximately 180,000 clones; 70% to 80% of these occur just once. Of the sample, 1.6% falls within the top ten clones.

The germline V gene encodes CDR1 MGHDK and CDR2 SYGVNS. Relative to germline, V is missing 7 bases and J is missing 4 bases, with 6 bases of the junction outside any gene match. Inclusive of the bounding cysteine and phenylalanine, the CDR3 is 14 residues long. Only CDR3 DNA remains: 42 bases, in frame from the first base. This sequence was found in a woman aged 50 to 60 in good health and CMV-seronegative. The chain joins TRBV25-1 to TRBJ2-2; 7 middle bases align to TRBD1. Sample: PBMCs. The nucleotide sequence is TGTGCCAGCACATCAGGGGGACGCACCGGGGAGCTGTTTTTT. It encodes CASTSGGRTGELFF.